Shown below are 32 T cell receptor beta chains from a single sample sequenced in a study of T cell repertoires in cytomegalovirus infection (dated by TCRdb to the late 2010s). The sample's treatment or condition, from its label and the paper: in vitro stimulation with specific CMV peptide epitopes to enrich CMV-specific T cells. Their antigens remain unidentified. The sequencer listed for this sample is Illumina HiSeq 1500. The public sequencing data were trimmed at Q25 with fastp and processed into clonotypes with MiXCR by TCRdb, which kept only in-frame beta chains. Each CDR3 protein gets just one entry, which takes the most common genes and DNA from the rows behind it. The sample contains about half a million distinct CDR3 sequences, 33% of them found a single time. Roughly 16% of the sample is in the top ten clones. Here the sequenced sample was cultured PBMCs, taken from culture after CMV antigen stimulation. Every receptor here comes from a human donor in good health (CMV status not recorded). Some clones in this sample may be carry-over from other donors' samples.

The chain carries TRBV19 and TRBJ2-1; TRBD2 agrees at 9 bases. The CDR3 consists of 15 residues. Trimming at V came to 2 bases and at J to 8 bases, leaving 7 bases not matched to a gene. CDR1 is LNHDA, CDR2 SQIVND, per germline (reference sequence). The CDR3 loop is CASSIIAGETYEQFF. CDR3 DNA: TGTGCCAGTAGTATAATAGCGGGAGAGACTTATGAGCAGTTCTTC.

In its sample, this clonotype was seen many times. The conserved phenylalanine or tryptophan is not found at the CDR3 terminus, so this likely reflects a read error. The gene calls are TRBV7-2 and TRBJ2-5; 11 nucleotides line up with TRBD2. The CDR3 runs to 17 residues. Trimming cost V 1 base and J 6 bases; bases outside gene matches: 10. The germline gives CDR1 SGHTA, CDR2 FQGNSA. The CDR3 DNA is TGTGCCAGCAGCTTAGACGTCGTGACTAGCGGGATCCAGACCCAGTACCTC. It translates to CASSLDVVTSGIQTQYL.

The chain uses TRBV2 and TRBJ2-1; D may be TRBD1 or TRBD2 (5 bases each). Germline CDR1 and CDR2: SNHLY and FYNNEI. Between the trimmed V and J ends, which lost 6 bases and 0 bases, there was a span of 9 bases. The CDR3 spans 14 residues. CDR3: CASRGVDSYNEQFF. The CDR3, as DNA: TGTGCCAGCAGGGGGGTGGACTCCTACAATGAGCAGTTCTTC.

The V gene is TRBV3-1, the J gene TRBJ2-3; maybe TRBD2 (5 bases). V shed 8 bases and J shed 4 bases, with 13 bases lying between them. The CDR3 spans 13 residues. Per germline, CDR1 LGHDT and CDR2 YNNKEL (reference sequence). CDR3 loop: CASGSSIADTQYF. As DNA, the CDR3 is TGTGCCAGCGGGAGTAGTATCGCAGATACGCAGTATTTT.

This clonotype was counted between two and nine times. The genes are TRBV11-2 and TRBJ2-5; 9 nucleotides agree with TRBD2. CDR1 and CDR2 from the germline V gene are SGHAT and FQNNGV. The CDR3 has 19 residues. After removal of 5 bases from V and 2 bases from J, the junction contained 18 bases not matched to a gene. The CDR3 DNA follows: TGTGCCAGCAGCCTTGGGGGGGTAGCGGGGGTACTTTCTCAAGAGACCCAGTACTTC. Amino acid sequence: CASSLGGVAGVLSQETQYF.

The V and J genes are TRBV7-6 and TRBJ2-7; 12 bases map to TRBD2. Per germline, CDR1 SGHVS and CDR2 FNYEAQ. This CDR3 has 19 residues. V was clipped by 5 bases and J by 1 base; unmatched bases: 15. The CDR3 nucleotides are TGTGCCAGCAGCACACTGACTAGCGGGAGAAATAGCGGTTCCTACGAGCAGTACGTC. This gives the protein CASSTLTSGRNSGSYEQYV.

This clonotype was counted many times. CDR3 in DNA: TGTGCCAGCAGTGAATTGGGTTATAATTCACCCCTCCACTTT. Translating it yields CASSELGYNSPLHF. The rearrangement joins TRBV25-1 to TRBJ1-6; D uncertain. Per germline, CDR1 MGHDK and CDR2 SYGVNS. V was pared by 1 base and J by 4 bases, with 5 bases between. This CDR3 contains 14 residues.

This clonotype was counted ten times or more. J is TRBJ1-1 and V is TRBV7-2; D may be TRBD1 (6 bases). V was shortened by 5 bases and J by 11 bases, with 21 bases between the two germline ends. Looked up from germline, CDR1 is SGHTA and CDR2 is FQGNSA. The CDR3 covers 14 residues. The CDR3 nucleotides are TGTGCCAGCAGCCCGAACGGGGGCCCTGAGACGGCTTTCTTT. Amino acids: CASSPNGGPETAFF.

Remarks on this clonotype: A single base separates this from a much larger clone, so it may be a read error. No conserved phenylalanine or tryptophan ends this CDR3, so it is likely a read error. This chain connects TRBV7-2 to TRBJ2-1; 9 bases agree with TRBD1. J was trimmed by 7 bases and V by 3 bases; bases with no gene match: 7. Germline loops: CDR1 SGHTA, CDR2 FQGNSA. The CDR3 is made up of 15 amino acids. CDR3 in amino acids: CASSFLRTGANEQFS. The CDR3 bases are TGTGCCAGCAGCTTCCTGAGGACAGGGGCAAATGAGCAGTTCTCC.

The rearrangement links TRBV18 to TRBJ2-3; D is unclear. Germline V gene sequence: CDR1 KGHSH, CDR2 LQKENI. V was pared by 3 bases and J by 6 bases, with 10 bases between. The CDR3 extends over 13 amino acids. CDR3 coding DNA: TGTGCCAGCTCACCGCAGCGAAGGGATACGCAGTATTTT. It yields the protein CASSPQRRDTQYF.

This chain uses TRBV19 with TRBJ2-1; 9 nucleotides align to TRBD2. Germline CDR1 reads LNHDA; CDR2 reads SQIVND (reference sequence). With V trimmed by 1 base and J by 11 bases, 12 bases remained unmatched. The CDR3 is made up of 16 amino acids. This CDR3 reads CASSIGYGLAKNKQFF. In nucleotides, the CDR3 is TGTGCCAGTAGTATAGGGTATGGACTAGCGAAGAATAAGCAGTTCTTC.

J is TRBJ1-4 and V is TRBV7-2; D may be TRBD1 (6 bases). The CDR3 extends over 16 amino acids. Germline values: CDR1 SGHTA, CDR2 FQGNSA. V gave up 1 base and J gave up 7 bases, with 16 bases separating them. This chain's CDR3 is CASSLVVLGASEKLFF. In DNA form, the CDR3 reads TGTGCCAGCAGCTTAGTCGTCCTGGGGGCAAGTGAAAAACTGTTTTTT.

The CDR3 DNA reads TGCGCCAGCAGCCAAGTTTTCGCCAGCGAGCAGTACGTC. This codes for CASSQVFASEQYV. The chain joins TRBV4-3 to TRBJ2-7; D gene uncertain. CDR3 length equals 13 residues. CDR1 LGHNA and CDR2 YSLEER come from the germline V gene. The V gene lost 1 base and the J gene lost 6 bases, with 10 bases spanning the gap.

The CDR3 bases are TGTGCCAGCAGCCAACTTCTTAGCTCCTACGAGCAGTACTTC. It encodes CASSQLLSSYEQYF. V gene TRBV3-1 combines with J gene TRBJ2-7; the D is unclear. The CDR3 is made up of 14 amino acids. Germline V gives CDR1 LGHDT, CDR2 YNNKEL (reference sequence). V gave up 2 bases and J gave up 0 bases, with 8 bases separating them.

This clonotype turned up a few times. V gene TRBV14 combines with J gene TRBJ2-7; D is possibly TRBD1 (6 bases). There are 13 residues in the CDR3. Deletions cut 4 bases from V and 1 base from J, with 8 bases between. Germline CDR1 reads SGHDN; CDR2 reads FVKESK. CDR3: CASSRQESYEQYF. The CDR3 DNA is TGTGCCAGCAGCCGACAGGAGTCCTACGAGCAGTACTTC. The entire variable domain, with the rest obtained from reference TRBV14 and TRBJ2-7, is as follows: EAGVTQFPSHSVIEKGQTVTLRCDPISGHDNLYWYRRVMGKEIKFLLHFVKESKQDESGMPNNRFLAERTGGTYSTLKVQPAELEDSGVYFCASSRQESYEQYFGPGTRLTVT.

This clonotype was counted only a few times. This chain links TRBV7-8 with TRBJ2-3; 7 bases agree with TRBD2. Looked up from germline, CDR1 is SGHVS and CDR2 is FQNEAQ. The junction had 4 bases not matched to a gene; V was cut back by 2 bases and J by 2 bases. The CDR3 has 15 amino acids. CDR3 bases: TGTGCCAGCAGCTTACTAGGGACTAACACAGATACGCAGTATTTT. It yields the protein CASSLLGTNTDTQYF.

The chain has TRBV24-1 and TRBJ2-3; TRBD2 matches 7 bases. V lost 3 bases to trimming and J lost 4 bases; unmatched junction nucleotides: 6. CDR3 length equals 15 residues. The germline V gene encodes CDR1 KGHDR and CDR2 SFDVKD. CDR3 bases: TGTGCCACCAGTGATAGACTAGCAGGCTCAGATACGCAGTATTTT. It specifies CATSDRLAGSDTQYF.

This rearrangement joins TRBV12-3 or TRBV12-4 to TRBJ2-1; TRBD2 aligns across 12 bases. V dropped 5 bases and J dropped 5; count of bases not matched to a gene: 10. The CDR3 runs to 17 residues. CDR3 sequence reads: CASSLRLAGEVDNEQFF. CDR3 nucleotides: TGTGCCAGCAGTCTTAGACTAGCGGGAGAGGTCGACAATGAGCAGTTCTTC.

This clonotype showed up just a few times. The rearrangement uses TRBV12-3 or TRBV12-4 and TRBJ2-1; 10 positions match TRBD2. Trimming took 6 bases from V and 7 from J; bases not matched to a gene: 12. The CDR3 spans 16 residues. The CDR3 DNA is TGTGCCAGCAGCCCCCCCCCGGGACTAGCGTTGAATGAGCAGTTCTTC. Translating it yields CASSPPPGLALNEQFF.

This clonotype was seen only a few times. The gene calls are TRBV20-1 and TRBJ2-3, with D perhaps matching TRBD2 (5 bases). Germline values: CDR1 DFQATT, CDR2 SNEGSKA (reference sequence). CDR3 length: 15 amino acids. V was clipped by 3 bases and J by 0 bases, with 13 bases between them. The DNA for the CDR3 is TGCAGTGCTAGGAAAGCGGAGTCTAGCACAGATACGCAGTATTTT. Its translation is CSARKAESSTDTQYF.

This clonotype was found a few times. V and J are TRBV27 and TRBJ1-6; 12 bases match TRBD1. Germline V gene data show CDR1 as MNHEY and CDR2 as SMNVEV (reference sequence). V lost 8 bases to trimming and J lost 9 bases; unmatched junction nucleotides: 8. This CDR3 contains 15 residues. The CDR3 DNA reads TGTGCCAGCTCACAGGGACAGGGGGCAACTTCACCCCTCCACTTT. Translation: CASSQGQGATSPLHF.

The sample holds a few counts of this clonotype. The rearrangement joins TRBV11-3 to TRBJ1-1; possibly TRBD1 for D (5 bases). With 5 bases removed from V and 2 bases from J, the gap between germline ends came to 12 bases. CDR1 is SGHNT, CDR2 YENEEA, per germline. The CDR3 is 14 amino acids. The CDR3: CASSMGPINTEAFF. CDR3 bases: TGTGCCAGCAGCATGGGACCTATAAACACTGAAGCTTTCTTT. Full variable domain (outside the CDR3, taken from reference TRBV11-3 and TRBJ1-1): EAGVVQSPRYKIIEKKQPVAFWCNPISGHNTLYWYLQNLGQGPELLIRYENEEAVDDSQLPKDRFSAERLKGVDSTLKIQPAELGDSAVYLCASSMGPINTEAFFGQGTRLTVV.

The chain carries TRBV18 and TRBJ2-1; 9 nucleotides line up with TRBD1. The CDR3 has 15 residues. The germline V gene has CDR1 KGHSH and CDR2 LQKENI. V lost 2 bases, J lost 4 bases, and 3 bases stayed unmatched. CDR3 in DNA: TGTGCCAGCTCACCATTGGGACAGGGTTACAATGAGCAGTTCTTC. It yields the protein CASSPLGQGYNEQFF.

The chain is built from TRBV19 and TRBJ2-7; D unresolved. V lost 3 bases, J lost 0 bases, and 18 bases lay in between. The CDR3 has 17 amino acids. Germline CDR1 LNHDA, CDR2 SQIVND (reference sequence). CDR3 protein: CASSIRLGQAISYEQYF. The CDR3 DNA follows: TGTGCCAGTAGTATCCGTCTAGGGCAGGCCATCTCCTACGAGCAGTACTTC. The full variable domain, with the rest looked up from reference TRBV19 and TRBJ2-7, is DGGITQSPKYLFRKEGQNVTLSCEQNLNHDAMYWYRQDPGQGLRLIYYSQIVNDFQKGDIAEGYSVSREKKESFPLTVTSAQKNPTAFYLCASSIRLGQAISYEQYFGPGTRLTVT.

The count of this clonotype is one. This sequence joins TRBV6-2 or TRBV6-3 and TRBJ2-1; D could derive from TRBD1 or TRBD2 (5 bases each). Germline V gene data show CDR1 as MNHEY and CDR2 as SVGEGT. The V and J ends lost 0 bases and 2 bases respectively, with 11 bases between them. There are 16 residues in the CDR3. Here the CDR3 DNA reads TGTGCCAGCAGTTACTCACGGGACCCGGCCTACAATGAGCAGTTCTTC. Translating it yields CASSYSRDPAYNEQFF.

The V call is TRBV20-1, the J call TRBJ2-5; D may be TRBD2 (5 bases). This CDR3 is 14 amino acids long. CDR1 and CDR2 (germline): DFQATT, SNEGSKA (reference sequence). Trimming took off 0 bases at V and 1 base at J, with 9 bases between the two ends. The CDR3 is CSARDSLAQETQYF. DNA for the CDR3: TGCAGTGCTAGAGATTCGCTAGCCCAAGAGACCCAGTACTTC.

This clonotype was observed at least ten times. The chain combines TRBV7-2 with TRBJ1-3; no reliable D call. The CDR3 covers 17 residues. V was clipped by 1 base and J by 4 bases, with 17 bases between them. Germline CDR1 SGHTA, CDR2 FQGNSA. CDR3 DNA: TGTGCCAGCAGCTTAGAGGTGATGAGCGGGCCCGGAAACACCATATATTTT. The encoded protein is CASSLEVMSGPGNTIYF.

This clonotype was detected once. The chain uses TRBV20-1 and TRBJ1-5, with TRBD1 identical over 9 bases. The germline CDR1 and CDR2 sequences are DFQATT and SNEGSKA (reference sequence). The CDR3 length is 14 residues. Trimming cost V 6 bases and J 6 bases; bases outside gene matches: 9. Here the CDR3 reads CSAINRGQFQPQHF. The DNA of the CDR3 is TGCAGTGCCATAAACAGGGGGCAGTTTCAGCCCCAGCATTTT.

This clonotype occurred once. The rearrangement joins TRBV10-3 to TRBJ2-1, with 9 bases matching TRBD2. This CDR3 region has 15 residues. Germline CDR1 reads ENHRY; CDR2 reads SYGVKD. V was pared by 3 bases and J by 8 bases, with 8 bases of the junction left unmatched. CDR3 sequence (DNA): TGTGCCATCAGTGATTTTAGCGGGAGCGCCGATGAGCAGTTCTTC. Translated: CAISDFSGSADEQFF.

The chain is built from TRBV29-1 and TRBJ2-1; D gene uncertain. The CDR3 has 11 amino acids. Germline assignment: CDR1 SQVTM and CDR2 ANQGSEA. The V end was cut by 3 bases, the J end by 6 bases, with 6 bases between. The chain's CDR3 is CSVEKSNEQFF. The CDR3 DNA reads TGCAGCGTTGAGAAGAGCAATGAGCAGTTCTTC.

Concerning this clonotype: One junction end does not reproduce the germline sequence, and a read error may be involved. The CDR3 sequence is CVWSGSGANVLTF. CDR3 nucleotides: TGTGTCTGGAGCGGCTCTGGGGCCAACGTCCTGACTTTC. This chain links TRBV30 with TRBJ2-6, with D possibly matching TRBD2 (5 bases). There are 13 residues in the CDR3. Germline V gene lookup returns CDR1 GTSNPN and CDR2 SVGIG (reference sequence).

This clonotype has a handful of counts. The genes are TRBV27 and TRBJ2-6; possible D gene TRBD1, 6 bases. The germline CDR1 and CDR2 sequences are MNHEY and SMNVEV (reference sequence). The V gene lost 8 bases and the J gene lost 3 bases, with 8 bases spanning the gap. The CDR3 consists of 13 residues. The CDR3 loop reads CASGGLGANVLTF. DNA of the CDR3: TGTGCCAGCGGGGGCCTTGGGGCCAACGTCCTGACTTTC.